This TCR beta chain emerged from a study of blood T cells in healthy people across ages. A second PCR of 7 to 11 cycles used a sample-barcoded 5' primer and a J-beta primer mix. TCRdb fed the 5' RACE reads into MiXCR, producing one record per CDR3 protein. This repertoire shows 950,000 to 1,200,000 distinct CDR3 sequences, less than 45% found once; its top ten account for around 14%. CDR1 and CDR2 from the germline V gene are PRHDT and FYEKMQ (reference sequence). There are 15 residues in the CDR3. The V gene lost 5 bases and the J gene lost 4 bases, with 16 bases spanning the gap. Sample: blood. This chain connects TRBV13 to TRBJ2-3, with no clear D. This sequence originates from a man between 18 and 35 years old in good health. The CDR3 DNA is TGTGCCAGCAGCCTCCGGACCACTGGCCCAGATACGCAGTATTTT. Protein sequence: CASSLRTTGPDTQYF.